The 5 T cell receptor beta chains in this list originate from one sample, sequenced in a study of identical twins. From the 5' RACE reads, TCRdb called clonotypes with MiXCR, one entry per CDR3 protein. The data contain hundreds of thousands of distinct CDR3 sequences, 15% to 20% of them singletons. The same specimen was also included in a second study, on T cells expressing NK-cell markers.

Sequencing was done on a sample of PBMCs. The receptor set was obtained from a woman between 18 and 29 years old in good health.

The chain recombines TRBV13 with TRBJ2-5; D is possibly TRBD1 or TRBD2 (5 bases each). V lost 0 bases, J lost 1 base, and 9 bases lay in between. CDR1 is PRHDT, CDR2 FYEKMQ, per germline (reference sequence). The CDR3 loop spans 15 amino acids. This CDR3 reads CASSLGAGSQETQYF. Written as DNA, the CDR3 is TGTGCCAGCAGCTTAGGGGCAGGGAGCCAAGAGACCCAGTACTTC.

The chain employs TRBV6-1 and TRBJ2-5; a weak D match, TRBD2 (6 bases). V was cut by 8 bases and J by 4 bases, with 14 bases left in between. The length of the CDR3 is 13 residues. CDR1 is MNHNS, CDR2 SASEGT, per germline. CDR3 in amino acids: CASRRAGLETQYF. CDR3 nucleotide sequence: TGTGCCAGCCGGAGGGCCGGGTTAGAGACCCAGTACTTC.

This clonotype has just a few counts. This chain uses TRBV9 with TRBJ2-3; maybe TRBD2 (5 bases). Germline V lookup: CDR1 SGDLS, CDR2 YYNGEE. V lost 7 bases to trimming and J lost 5 bases, with 14 bases between them. The CDR3 totals 13 residues. CDR3 in DNA: TGTGCCAGCGAGGGCAGGTCCGGAGATACGCAGTATTTT. It encodes CASEGRSGDTQYF.

This clonotype was counted only a few times. The chain couples TRBV4-1 to TRBJ1-1; TRBD1 matches at 7 bases. V dropped 3 bases and J dropped 5; count of bases not matched to a gene: 6. Germline V gives CDR1 MGHRA, CDR2 YSYEKL. The CDR3 contains 14 residues. Written as DNA, the CDR3 is TGCGCCAGCAGCCAGACAGGGAGGGGGACTGAAGCTTTCTTT. Amino acid sequence: CASSQTGRGTEAFF.

A few counts support this clonotype. This chain links TRBV7-3 with TRBJ2-1; D is possibly TRBD1 (6 bases). Trimming pared 5 bases from V and 1 base from J, leaving 12 bases between. The length of the CDR3 is 15 residues. Per the germline V gene, CDR1 is SGHTA and CDR2 is FQGTGA. The CDR3 sequence: CASSPPGHSYNEQFF. CDR3 bases: TGTGCCAGCAGCCCACCGGGACATTCCTACAATGAGCAGTTCTTC.